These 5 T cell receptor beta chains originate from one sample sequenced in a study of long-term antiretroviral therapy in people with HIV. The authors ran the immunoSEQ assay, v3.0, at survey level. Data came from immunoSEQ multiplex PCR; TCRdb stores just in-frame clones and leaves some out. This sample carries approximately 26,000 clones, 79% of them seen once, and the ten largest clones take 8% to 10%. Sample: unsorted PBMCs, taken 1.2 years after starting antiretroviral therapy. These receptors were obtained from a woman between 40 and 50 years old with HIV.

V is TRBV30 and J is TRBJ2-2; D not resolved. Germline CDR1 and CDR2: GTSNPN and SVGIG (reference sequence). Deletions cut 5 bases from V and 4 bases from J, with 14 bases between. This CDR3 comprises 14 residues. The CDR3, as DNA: TGTGCCTGGGTGAAGTTATTAGGCACCGGGGAGCTGTTTTTT. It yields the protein CAWVKLLGTGELFF.

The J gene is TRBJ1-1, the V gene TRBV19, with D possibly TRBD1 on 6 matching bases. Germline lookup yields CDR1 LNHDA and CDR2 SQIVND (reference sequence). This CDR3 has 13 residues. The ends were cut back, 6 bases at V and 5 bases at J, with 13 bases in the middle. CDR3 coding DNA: TGTGCCAGTAGCAACAGGGTTGGTACTGAAGCTTTCTTT. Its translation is CASSNRVGTEAFF.

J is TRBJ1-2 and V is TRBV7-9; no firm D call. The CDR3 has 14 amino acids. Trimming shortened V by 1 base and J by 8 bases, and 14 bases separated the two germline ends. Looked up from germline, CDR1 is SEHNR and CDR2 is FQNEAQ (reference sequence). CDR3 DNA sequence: TGTGCCAGCAGCTTAGAGGGCAATACCGTCGGCTACACCTTC. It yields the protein CASSLEGNTVGYTF.

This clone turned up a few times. The CDR3 DNA sequence: TGTGCCAGCAGCCCAAGCGGGAGAGATGTAGATACGCAGTATTTT. The encoded protein is CASSPSGRDVDTQYF. The V call is TRBV14, the J call TRBJ2-3, with 8 bases identical to TRBD2. This CDR3 is built from 15 residues. Trimming cost V 4 bases and J 5 bases; bases outside gene matches: 8. From germline, CDR1 is SGHDN and CDR2 FVKESK. Using reference TRBV14 and TRBJ2-3 for the parts outside the CDR3, the full variable domain is EAGVTQFPSHSVIEKGQTVTLRCDPISGHDNLYWYRRVMGKEIKFLLHFVKESKQDESGMPNNRFLAERTGGTYSTLKVQPAELEDSGVYFCASSPSGRDVDTQYFGPGTRLTVL.

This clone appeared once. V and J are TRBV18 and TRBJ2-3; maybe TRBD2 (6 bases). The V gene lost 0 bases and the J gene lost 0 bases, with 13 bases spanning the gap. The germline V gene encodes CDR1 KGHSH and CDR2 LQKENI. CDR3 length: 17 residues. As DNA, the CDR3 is TGTGCCAGCTCACCACCGTGGATGAGCGGGAGCACAGATACGCAGTATTTT. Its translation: CASSPPWMSGSTDTQYF.